These T cell receptor beta chains were read from a single sample in a study of post-analysis software for immune sequencing data. TCRdb itself ran the PCR reads through MiXCR, one entry per CDR3 protein. The profile covers approximately 630,000 distinct CDR3 sequences, with over 45% appearing a single time and about 11% taken by the ten largest. What was sequenced was blood. These receptors were obtained from a girl aged 2 to 9 with multiple sclerosis. CDR3s include the opening cysteine and the closing phenylalanine or tryptophan. The D gene is left open where the match is weak. For some rows the clone size is stated as once, few or many, or as a class when expanded; others skip it.

TRBJ1-2,TRBD1,TRBV29-1,NA,TGCAGCGTCTACGGGGTCGCGGGACAGGTGGGATATGGCTACACCTTC,CSVYGVAGQVGYGYTF
TRBJ2-5,NA,TRBV5-1,few,TGCGCCAGCAGCTCGCAAACAGGGATAGAGACCCAGTACTTC,CASSSQTGIETQYF
TRBJ1-2,NA,TRBV5-8,NA,TGTGCCAGCAGCTTGGAGAGGGGAACTGGTGGCTACACCTTC,CASSLERGTGGYTF
TRBJ1-2,NA,TRBV4-1,NA,TGCGCCAGCAGCCAAGTAAACGGAGTCTATGGCTACACCTTC,CASSQVNGVYGYTF
TRBJ2-1,TRBD1,TRBV29-1,few,TGCAGCGTGACAGGGGGCGAGGGTTGGGAGCAGTTCTTC,CSVTGGEGWEQFF
TRBJ2-1,TRBD1,TRBV24-1,NA,TGTGCCACCAGTGATCGGGACAGGGGGGCACACAATGAGCAGTTCTTC,CATSDRDRGAHNEQFF
TRBJ2-5,TRBD2,TRBV29-1,few,TGCAGCGCCCCTCTGGGACTAGCAACCGAGACCCAGTACTTC,CSAPLGLATETQYF
TRBJ2-3,TRBD1,TRBV29-1,few,TGCAGCGTCACGGGACAGGGGGGGAGCACAGATACGCAGTATTTT,CSVTGQGGSTDTQYF
TRBJ2-6,NA,TRBV2,NA,TGTGCCAGCAGTGGGCGTTCTGGGGCCAACGTCCTGACTTTC,CASSGRSGANVLTF
TRBJ2-5,NA,TRBV12-3/TRBV12-4,NA,TGTGCCAGCAGTCCGAACACCGGGAGTTTAAAGGAGACCCAGTACTTC,CASSPNTGSLKETQYF
TRBJ2-7,NA,TRBV2,once,TGTGCCAGCAGAGGGATCGAGCAGTACTTC,CASRGIEQYF
TRBJ2-1,TRBD2,TRBV5-1,NA,TGCGCCAGCAGCATGACTAGCGGGATGCAGTTCTTC,CASSMTSGMQFF
TRBJ1-4,NA,TRBV5-1,NA,TGCGCCAGCAGCGCCGCTTTCAGGGCCCGTAATGAAAAACTGTTTTTT,CASSAAFRARNEKLFF
TRBJ2-5,NA,TRBV20-1,NA,TGCAGTGCTAGAGAGACGGCTTTTTCGCCCCAGTACTTC,CSARETAFSPQYF
TRBJ2-5,TRBD1,TRBV7-8,NA,TGTGCCAGCAGCTTATTACAGGGGGCACTGGAGACCCAGTACTTC,CASSLLQGALETQYF
TRBJ1-5,NA,TRBV30,NA,TGTGCCTGGGTCACAGGGACTTTTAGCAATCAGCCCCAGCATTTT,CAWVTGTFSNQPQHF
TRBJ2-7,NA,TRBV7-2,NA,TGTGCCAGCAGCTTGATGGCCTCCTACGAGCAGTACTTC,CASSLMASYEQYF
TRBJ2-7,TRBD1,TRBV29-1,NA,TGCAGCGTCGGGACAGGGGAGGTGTACGAGCAGTACTTC,CSVGTGEVYEQYF
TRBJ1-1,NA,TRBV12-3/TRBV12-4,NA,TGTGCCAGCAGTTTAAGTGGATGCACTGAAGCTTTCTTT,CASSLSGCTEAFF
TRBJ2-1,TRBD1,TRBV30,NA,TGTGCCTGGAGGCGGGACAGGGGCAATGAGCAGTTCTTC,CAWRRDRGNEQFF
TRBJ1-2,NA,TRBV5-1,few,TGCGCCAGCAGCTTGATACAGAACTATGGCTACACCTTC,CASSLIQNYGYTF
TRBJ2-1,TRBD1,TRBV12-3/TRBV12-4,NA,TGTGCCAGCAGGAGAGACAGGGGGCGTTTAAATGAGCAGTTCTTC,CASRRDRGRLNEQFF
TRBJ2-7,TRBD2,TRBV5-1,NA,TGCGCCAGCAGCTCCCGTCTAGCGGGAGGGTCCTTCTACGAGCAGTACTTC,CASSSRLAGGSFYEQYF
TRBJ1-1,NA,TRBV13,NA,TGTGCCAGCACCCGGACCACGGTGGTCGTGAACACTGAAGCTTTCTTT,CASTRTTVVVNTEAFF
TRBJ2-7,TRBD2,TRBV6-1,NA,TGTGCCGGGGGGGACGGATCCTACGAGCAGTACTTC,CAGGDGSYEQYF
TRBJ2-1,NA,TRBV20-1,once,TGCAGTGCTAGAGATGGGCGGGAACCCTACAATGAGCAGTTCTTC,CSARDGREPYNEQFF
TRBJ2-7,TRBD1,TRBV6-6,few,TGTGCCAGCAGTCTCATGGGACAGTTAGCCGAGCAGTACTTC,CASSLMGQLAEQYF
TRBJ2-3,TRBD1,TRBV6-5,NA,TGTGCCAGCAGTCAGGGACAGGGATTAGATACGCAGTATTTT,CASSQGQGLDTQYF
TRBJ1-1,NA,TRBV12-3/TRBV12-4,NA,TGTGCCAGCAGGCGGGGAAAGTGGGGGAACACTGAAGCTTTCTTT,CASRRGKWGNTEAFF
TRBJ2-1,NA,TRBV20-1,NA,TGCAGTGCGAGCAGACAGTACAGTATCTCCTACAATGAGCAGTTCTTC,CSASRQYSISYNEQFF
TRBJ1-1,NA,TRBV12-3/TRBV12-4,NA,TGTGCCAGCAGTTTAATGGACACTGAAGCTTTCTTT,CASSLMDTEAFF
TRBJ2-1,NA,TRBV6-9,NA,TGTGCCAGCAGAATCCGGCGTGTGTACAATGAGCAGTTCTTC,CASRIRRVYNEQFF
TRBJ1-1,TRBD1,TRBV29-1,NA,TGCAGCGTTGCGAGACAGGGGTTGAACACTGAAGCTTTCTTT,CSVARQGLNTEAFF
TRBJ2-7,TRBD2,TRBV28,NA,TGTGCCAGCTGCTCTAGCGGGAGCTCCTACGAGCAGTACTTC,CASCSSGSSYEQYF
TRBJ2-7,NA,TRBV12-3/TRBV12-4,few,TGTGCCAGCAGTTTTTCAGGGAGCCCCCACGAGCAGTACTTC,CASSFSGSPHEQYF
TRBJ1-2,NA,TRBV14,NA,TGTGCCAGCAGCCACTACAGGCGGAGCGAAAACTATGGCTACACCTTC,CASSHYRRSENYGYTF
TRBJ2-5,TRBD1,TRBV28,NA,TGTGCCAGCAGTGGGGGGACAGGCAGAAGGCAGTACTTC,CASSGGTGRRQYF
TRBJ1-5,TRBD1,TRBV27,NA,TGTGCCAGCAGTCCGACCCCCGGGACAGGGGGCAATCAGCCCCAGCATTTT,CASSPTPGTGGNQPQHF
TRBJ2-1,NA,TRBV7-8,few,TGTGCCAGCAGCATTCTCGCAGTCGGCACCCCTGAAAATGAGCAGTTCTTC,CASSILAVGTPENEQFF
TRBJ1-5,NA,TRBV3-1,NA,TGTGCCAGCAGCCAAGATCCATGGGTTAATCAGCCCCAGCATTTT,CASSQDPWVNQPQHF
TRBJ2-7,TRBD1,TRBV5-5,NA,TGTGCCAGCAGTTCTGCCGGGACAGCGACCTACGAGCAGTACTTC,CASSSAGTATYEQYF
TRBJ2-3,NA,TRBV6-6,NA,TGTGCCAGCAGTTACTCTCTCAGGGGTCGCACAGATACGCAGTATTTT,CASSYSLRGRTDTQYF
TRBJ2-1,TRBD2,TRBV20-1,NA,TGCAGTGCTAGACCCGGGACTACCAACGTAAGGTCCTACAATGAGCAGTTCTTC,CSARPGTTNVRSYNEQFF
TRBJ1-5,NA,TRBV3-1,NA,TGTGCCAGCAGCCAAGACATCAATCAGCCCCAGCATTTT,CASSQDINQPQHF
TRBJ2-5,NA,TRBV29-1,NA,TGCAGCGTTGAGTATGAGAGATTAACGGAGACCCAGTACTTC,CSVEYERLTETQYF
TRBJ1-5,TRBD1,TRBV7-9,NA,TGCGCCAGCGGCCCGACAGGGGAACAGCCCCAGCATTTT,CASGPTGEQPQHF
TRBJ2-7,TRBD2,TRBV5-1,NA,TGCGCCAGCAGCACCTCACTAGCGGGAACCTACGAGCAGTACTTC,CASSTSLAGTYEQYF
TRBJ2-2,NA,TRBV6-5,once,TGTGCCAGCAGTTACTCGGAACGGACCGGGGAGCTGTTTTTT,CASSYSERTGELFF
TRBJ2-1,NA,TRBV20-1,NA,TGCAGTGCCCGAACAGGGAAAGGGTACAATGAGCAGTTCTTC,CSARTGKGYNEQFF
TRBJ2-5,TRBD1,TRBV12-3/TRBV12-4,NA,TGTGCCAGCAGTTTTTATCCAGGGGGCCCTAGAATAACAACCCAAGAGACCCAGTACTTC,CASSFYPGGPRITTQETQYF
TRBJ2-1,TRBD1,TRBV4-3,once,TGCGCCAGCAGCCACGGGGACAGGGACAACAATGAGCAGTTCTTC,CASSHGDRDNNEQFF
TRBJ2-1,TRBD2,TRBV6-4,many,TGTGCCAGCAGTGACTCAGGACTAGCGGTCCATACTAATGAGCAGTTCTTC,CASSDSGLAVHTNEQFF
TRBJ2-1,TRBD2,TRBV20-1,NA,TGCAGTGCTCTTTCTAGCGGGAGGTCTTACAATGAGCAGTTCTTC,CSALSSGRSYNEQFF